This T cell receptor beta chain was identified in a study of T cells in localized non-small cell lung cancer. Regarding the study as a whole: Uninvolved neighboring lung showed the greatest T cell clonality, exceeding tumor. The study linked higher blood T cell density to longer overall survival. A median of 57 clones ranked among the top 100 in tumor appeared in adjacent lung.

Trimming cost V 3 bases and J 4 bases, with 11 bases left between them. Germline V gene lookup returns CDR1 SGHNT and CDR2 YENEEA. The CDR3 totals 14 residues. This clone rates as medium-sized (0.01 to 0.1%). Its antigen is undetermined. Assay: immunoSEQ multiplex PCR; the TCRdb copy retains only in-frame clones and omits some. Seen here are 2,000 to 2,500 clones, 38% observed once, and the top ten hold 8%. The chain combines TRBV11-3 with TRBJ2-3, with D maybe TRBD2 (6 bases). The receptor comes from a man aged 40-75 years with stage II lung adenocarcinoma. Here the sequenced sample was normal lung tissue next to the tumor, taken before any cancer treatment. As DNA, the CDR3 is TGTGCCAGCAGCTTTCGGCGGGGCCCAGATACGCAGTATTTT. Translation: CASSFRRGPDTQYF.